Listed below are T cell receptor beta chains from one sample, sequenced in a study of T cells in Graves' hyperthyroidism and ophthalmopathy. Each CDR3 protein is one row after TCRdb ran MiXCR on the multiplex PCR reads. The sample yields roughly 380,000 distinct CDR3 sequences, approximately 15% seen once. The material sequenced was blood. The receptors here all came from a woman between 18 and 29 years old with Graves' hyperthyroidism. Both conserved end residues are part of each CDR3. D genes are given only for firm matches. Only some rows state a clone size, as once, few, many or a class for expanded clones.

cdr3_aa	cdr3_nt	v_call	j_call	d_call	clone_size
CASSLLRANPEQYF	TGTGCCAGCAGTTTATTAAGGGCCAACCCCGAGCAGTACTTC	TRBV28	TRBJ2-7	.	many
CASSLVGAHNEQFF	TGTGCCAGCAGTTTGGTAGGGGCCCACAATGAGCAGTTCTTC	TRBV28	TRBJ2-1	.	many
CASSHTAGGTQPQHF	TGCGCCAGCAGCCACACGGCAGGGGGCACTCAGCCCCAGCATTTT	TRBV4-1	TRBJ1-5	TRBD1	many
CASSQQGMGLANEKLFF	TGCGCCAGCAGCCAGCAGGGCATGGGTTTGGCTAATGAAAAACTGTTTTTT	TRBV4-3	TRBJ1-4	.	many
CASSFGTGVADEQYF	TGTGCCAGCAGCTTTGGCACAGGGGTCGCCGACGAGCAGTACTTC	TRBV5-6	TRBJ2-7	TRBD1	few
CAIGGGGPDTQYF	TGTGCCATCGGTGGCGGGGGCCCAGATACGCAGTATTTT	TRBV10-3	TRBJ2-3	.	many
CASNDGGTNYGYTF	TGTGCCAGTAACGATGGGGGGACGAACTATGGCTACACCTTC	TRBV19	TRBJ1-2	.	.
CASSLVGSARYEQYF	TGTGCCAGCAGTTTGGTGGGTAGCGCCAGGTACGAGCAGTACTTC	TRBV28	TRBJ2-7	.	many
CASSQIPGKMGETQYF	TGTGCCAGCAGCCAAATCCCAGGGAAAATGGGCGAGACCCAGTACTTC	TRBV14	TRBJ2-5	.	many
CASSTGTFGWTF	TGTGCCAGCAGTACCGGGACGTTCGGTTGGACCTTC	TRBV12-3/TRBV12-4	TRBJ1-2	.	.
CASSPFEGNYGYTF	TGTGCCAGCTCACCCTTCGAGGGGAACTATGGCTACACCTTC	TRBV18	TRBJ1-2	.	few
CASRLDPRGGELFF	TGTGCCAGCCGCCTGGACCCCAGGGGGGGGGAGCTGTTTTTT	TRBV6-1	TRBJ2-2	TRBD1	many
CASSSYREGNYGYTF	TGTGCCAGCAGTTCATACAGGGAGGGCAACTATGGCTACACCTTC	TRBV7-2	TRBJ1-2	.	many
CASSLGWGNNQPQHF	TGTGCCAGCAGCTTAGGCTGGGGAAACAATCAGCCCCAGCATTTT	TRBV13	TRBJ1-5	.	many
CASSLRQGVSRYF	TGTGCCAGCAGCCTTCGACAGGGGGTTAGTCGGTACTTC	TRBV11-2	TRBJ2-5	TRBD1	few
CASSYPRGRTEAFF	TGTGCCAGCAGTTACCCCAGGGGGCGGACTGAAGCTTTCTTT	TRBV6-5	TRBJ1-1	TRBD1	many
CASSQGVVHEQYF	TGCGCCAGCAGCCAAGGGGTAGTTCACGAGCAGTACTTC	TRBV4-1	TRBJ2-7	.	.
CSVPSGNIQYF	TGCAGCGTGCCCTCAGGAAACATTCAGTACTTC	TRBV29-1	TRBJ2-4	.	few
CASRELVFNEQFF	TGTGCCAGCAGAGAACTAGTTTTCAATGAGCAGTTCTTC	TRBV6-2/TRBV6-3	TRBJ2-1	.	few
CASSPSFGTGELFF	TGTGCCAGCAGCCCATCCTTTGGCACCGGGGAGCTGTTTTTT	TRBV11-2	TRBJ2-2	.	many
CSAGSGSKDTQYF	TGCAGTGCTGGGTCCGGGAGCAAAGATACGCAGTATTTT	TRBV20-1	TRBJ2-3	.	few
CASSIETGRGDTQYF	TGTGCCAGCAGCATCGAAACAGGGCGGGGAGATACGCAGTATTTT	TRBV7-9	TRBJ2-3	.	many
CASSIPGRETQYF	TGTGCCAGTAGTATACCAGGGCGAGAGACCCAGTACTTC	TRBV19	TRBJ2-5	.	.
CASSFQRRATQYF	TGTGCCAGCAGCTTTCAGAGGCGGGCGACCCAGTACTTC	TRBV11-2	TRBJ2-5	.	many
CASSEGAGLWGAFF	TGTGCCAGCAGCGAAGGGGCGGGATTGTGGGGGGCTTTCTTT	TRBV3-1	TRBJ1-1	.	few
CTSSQIQGDEQYF	TGTACCAGCAGCCAAATACAGGGTGACGAGCAGTACTTC	TRBV6-1	TRBJ2-7	.	many
CASSLQAGNTEAFF	TGTGCCAGCAGTTTACAAGCAGGTAACACTGAAGCTTTCTTT	TRBV12-3/TRBV12-4	TRBJ1-1	.	many
CASSPRSSGGKSNQPQHF	TGTGCCAGCAGCCCAAGGAGTAGTGGGGGCAAGAGCAATCAGCCCCAGCATTTT	TRBV7-8	TRBJ1-5	.	many
CASSMGLAGQRLINYGYTF	TGTGCCAGCAGCATGGGCTTGGCGGGACAGCGACTAATTAACTATGGCTACACCTTC	TRBV3-1	TRBJ1-2	TRBD1	few
CASSLPGQGRAEAFF	TGTGCCAGCAGTTTACCGGGACAGGGTCGTGCTGAAGCTTTCTTT	TRBV28	TRBJ1-1	TRBD1	many
CASSGTSGSGEQFF	TGCGCCAGCAGCGGGACTAGCGGGAGTGGTGAGCAGTTCTTC	TRBV10-1	TRBJ2-1	TRBD2	few
CASSIAVRERTYEQYF	TGTGCCAGTAGTATAGCTGTGAGGGAGCGGACCTACGAGCAGTACTTC	TRBV19	TRBJ2-7	.	many
CSVTRYRTQETQYF	TGCAGCGTCACCCGCTATAGGACCCAAGAGACCCAGTACTTC	TRBV29-1	TRBJ2-5	.	many
CASSLLLAGGSYNEQFF	TGTGCCAGCAGTCTTTTACTAGCGGGAGGGTCCTACAATGAGCAGTTCTTC	TRBV28	TRBJ2-1	TRBD2	many
CASSQDYRHVTYEQYF	TGTGCCAGCAGCCAAGACTACCGACACGTCACCTACGAGCAGTACTTC	TRBV3-1	TRBJ2-7	.	many
CASSEGQLDTEAFF	TGTGCCAGCAGCGAAGGACAGTTAGACACTGAAGCTTTCTTT	TRBV7-9	TRBJ1-1	.	.
CASSVQDRGYEQYF	TGTGCCAGCAGTGTGCAGGACAGGGGTTACGAGCAGTACTTC	TRBV6-1	TRBJ2-7	TRBD1	.
CASSPHGQGLNTEAFF	TGTGCCAGCAGCCCTCACGGACAGGGGTTGAACACTGAAGCTTTCTTT	TRBV9	TRBJ1-1	TRBD1	many
CASSSNRGLGSGANVLTF	TGTGCCAGTAGTTCCAACAGGGGGCTGGGCTCTGGGGCCAACGTCCTGACTTTC	TRBV19	TRBJ2-6	TRBD1	few
CASSKTLNTEAFF	TGTGCCAGCAGTAAGACACTGAACACTGAAGCTTTCTTT	TRBV12-3/TRBV12-4	TRBJ1-1	.	many
CASSSGQVGETQYF	TGTGCCAGCAGCTCGGGACAGGTAGGAGAGACCCAGTACTTC	TRBV5-4	TRBJ2-5	TRBD1	.
CASSYGHTDTQYF	TGTGCCAGCAGTTATGGACACACAGATACGCAGTATTTT	TRBV7-9	TRBJ2-3	.	many